This TCR beta chain was identified during a study of a mutant IDH1 vaccine in newly diagnosed glioma. On the study more broadly: The treated population exhibited a male proportion of about 60%, a female proportion of about 38%, and a mean age of about 40 years. Patients had received radiotherapy, temozolomide, or both previously, most receiving both.

TCRdb's table, derived via immunoSEQ multiplex PCR, lists solely in-frame clones and lacks some. The sample lists over 65,000 clones, around 82% occurring once. Whole-study findings and limits: A vaccine-induced immune response developed in roughly 93% of the patients.

The CDR3 contains 11 residues. Germline-derived CDR1 and CDR2 are MNHEY and SVGAGI. With V trimmed by 6 bases and J by 9 bases, 1 base remained unmatched. As to this clone: Its antigen is still unknown.

Described time point: week 35, safety follow-up. Each dose of the vaccine consisted of 300 ug of mutant IDH1 20-mer peptide, with topical imiquimod. Donors had new WHO grade 3 or 4 IDH1-mutant, ATRX-lost astrocytomas. This material consisted of PBMCs, taken from a glioma patient whose treatment included an IDH1 peptide vaccine. This chain connects TRBV6-5 to TRBJ2-3; 9 bases agree with TRBD1. The TCR was taken from a young man with glioma. For the CDR3, the DNA is TGTGCCAGCAGGGACAGGGGAACGCAGTATTTT. Its protein product is CASRDRGTQYF.